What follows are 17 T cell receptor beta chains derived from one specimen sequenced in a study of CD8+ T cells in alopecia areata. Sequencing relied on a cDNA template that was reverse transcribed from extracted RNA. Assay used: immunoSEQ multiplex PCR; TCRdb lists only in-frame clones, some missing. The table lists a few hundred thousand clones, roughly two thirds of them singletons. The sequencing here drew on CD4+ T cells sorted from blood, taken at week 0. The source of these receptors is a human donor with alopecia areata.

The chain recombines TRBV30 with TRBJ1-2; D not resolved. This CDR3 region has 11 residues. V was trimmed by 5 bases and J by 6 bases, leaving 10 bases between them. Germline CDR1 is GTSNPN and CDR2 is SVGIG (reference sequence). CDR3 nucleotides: TGTGCCTGGGGACCGTCAAATGGCTACACCTTC. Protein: CAWGPSNGYTF.

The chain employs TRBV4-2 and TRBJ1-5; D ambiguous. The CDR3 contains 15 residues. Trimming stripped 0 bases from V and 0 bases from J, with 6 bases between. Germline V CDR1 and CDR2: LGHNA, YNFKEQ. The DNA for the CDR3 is TGTGCCAGCAGCCAAGAGGGGTATAGCAATCAGCCCCAGCATTTT. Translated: CASSQEGYSNQPQHF.

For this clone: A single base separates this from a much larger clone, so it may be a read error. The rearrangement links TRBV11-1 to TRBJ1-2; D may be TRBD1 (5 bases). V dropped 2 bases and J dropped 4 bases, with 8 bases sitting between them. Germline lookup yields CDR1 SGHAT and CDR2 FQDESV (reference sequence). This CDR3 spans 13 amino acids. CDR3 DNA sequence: TGTGCCAGCAGCTTACGAAGGGGCTATGGCTACACCTTC. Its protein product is CASSLRRGYGYTF.

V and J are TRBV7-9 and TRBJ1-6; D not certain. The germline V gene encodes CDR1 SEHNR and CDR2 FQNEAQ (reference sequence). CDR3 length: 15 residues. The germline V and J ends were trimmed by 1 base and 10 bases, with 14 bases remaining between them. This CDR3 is CASSLGGQRGSPLHF. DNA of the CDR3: TGTGCCAGCAGCTTAGGCGGGCAACGTGGGTCACCCCTCCACTTT.

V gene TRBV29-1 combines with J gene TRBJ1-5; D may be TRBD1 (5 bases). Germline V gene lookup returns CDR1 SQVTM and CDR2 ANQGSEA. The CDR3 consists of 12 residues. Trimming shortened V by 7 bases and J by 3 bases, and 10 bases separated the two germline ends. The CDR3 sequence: CSGGGPNQPQHF. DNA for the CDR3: TGCAGCGGGGGGGGACCCAATCAGCCCCAGCATTTT.

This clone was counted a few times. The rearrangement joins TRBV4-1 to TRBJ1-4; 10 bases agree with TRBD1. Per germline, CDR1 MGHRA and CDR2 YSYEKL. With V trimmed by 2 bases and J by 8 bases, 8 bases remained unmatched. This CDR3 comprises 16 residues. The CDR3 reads CASSQLPGQGTEKLFF. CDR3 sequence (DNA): TGCGCCAGCAGCCAACTACCGGGACAGGGGACGGAAAAACTGTTTTTT.

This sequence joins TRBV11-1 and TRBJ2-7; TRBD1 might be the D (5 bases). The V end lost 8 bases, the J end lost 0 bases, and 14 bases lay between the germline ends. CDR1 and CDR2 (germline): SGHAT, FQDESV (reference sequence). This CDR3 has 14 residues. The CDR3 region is CASQTQGTSYEQYF. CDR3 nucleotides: TGTGCCAGCCAAACCCAGGGCACCTCCTACGAGCAGTACTTC.

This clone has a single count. DNA of the CDR3: TGTGCCAGCAGCTTTTGGGCCGGTTCCTACGAGCAGTACTTC. It yields the protein CASSFWAGSYEQYF. This chain links TRBV7-9 with TRBJ2-7; D is unclear. The CDR3 covers 14 residues. Per germline, CDR1 SEHNR and CDR2 FQNEAQ (reference sequence). V shed 3 bases and J shed 1 base, with 10 bases lying between them.

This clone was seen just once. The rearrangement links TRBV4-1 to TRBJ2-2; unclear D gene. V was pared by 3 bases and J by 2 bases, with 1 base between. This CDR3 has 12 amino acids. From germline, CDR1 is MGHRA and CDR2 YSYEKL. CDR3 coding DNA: TGCGCCAGCAGCCATAACACCGGGGAGCTGTTTTTT. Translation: CASSHNTGELFF.

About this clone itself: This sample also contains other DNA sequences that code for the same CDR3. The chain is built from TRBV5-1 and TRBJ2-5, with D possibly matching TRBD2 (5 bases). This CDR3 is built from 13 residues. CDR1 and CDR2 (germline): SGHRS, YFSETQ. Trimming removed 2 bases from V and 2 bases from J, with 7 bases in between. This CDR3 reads CASSLSGQETQYF. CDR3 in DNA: TGCGCCAGCAGCTTATCGGGGCAAGAGACCCAGTACTTC.

The CDR3 protein is CASSRDRVQETQYF. As DNA, the CDR3 is TGTGCCAGCAGCCGTGACAGGGTACAAGAGACCCAGTACTTC. This chain connects TRBV6-5 to TRBJ2-5; TRBD1 matches 7 bases. Per germline, CDR1 MNHEY and CDR2 SVGAGI. The CDR3 consists of 14 residues. The V gene end was trimmed by 6 bases and the J gene end by 2 bases; junction bases not matched to a gene: 6.

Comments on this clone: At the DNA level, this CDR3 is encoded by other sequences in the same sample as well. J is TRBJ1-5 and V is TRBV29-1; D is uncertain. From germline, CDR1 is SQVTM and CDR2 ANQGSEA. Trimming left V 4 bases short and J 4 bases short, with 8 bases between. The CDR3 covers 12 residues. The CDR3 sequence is CSVGTGNQPQHF. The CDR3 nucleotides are TGCAGCGTTGGGACCGGTAATCAGCCCCAGCATTTT.

The CDR3 DNA follows: TGTGCCAGCAGCGTAGACCTTCAAGAGACCCAGTACTTC. This codes for CASSVDLQETQYF. The J gene is TRBJ2-5, the V gene TRBV9; D is undetermined. Germline V gene data show CDR1 as SGDLS and CDR2 as YYNGEE. This CDR3 is 13 amino acids long. V was clipped by 0 bases and J by 2 bases, with 5 bases between them. Full variable domain (remainder filled in from reference TRBV9 and TRBJ2-5): DSGVTQTPKHLITATGQRVTLRCSPRSGDLSVYWYQQSLDQGLQFLIQYYNGEERAKGNILERFSAQQFPDLHSELNLSSLELGDSALYFCASSVDLQETQYFGPGTRLLVL.

CDR3 coding DNA: TGTGCCAGCAGCGTCGGGACTAGCGGCTACAATGAGCAGTTCTTC. As protein: CASSVGTSGYNEQFF. This chain joins TRBV9 and TRBJ2-1, with 11 bases aligning to TRBD2. This CDR3 has 15 amino acids. In germline, CDR1 is SGDLS, CDR2 YYNGEE. V shed 2 bases, J shed 3 bases, and the junction held 1 base outside the gene matches. Drawing the rest from reference TRBV9 and TRBJ2-1, the complete variable domain is DSGVTQTPKHLITATGQRVTLRCSPRSGDLSVYWYQQSLDQGLQFLIQYYNGEERAKGNILERFSAQQFPDLHSELNLSSLELGDSALYFCASSVGTSGYNEQFFGPGTRLTVL.

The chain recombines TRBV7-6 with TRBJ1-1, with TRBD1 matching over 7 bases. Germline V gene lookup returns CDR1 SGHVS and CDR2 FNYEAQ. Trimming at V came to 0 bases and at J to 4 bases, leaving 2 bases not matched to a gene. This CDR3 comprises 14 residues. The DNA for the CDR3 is TGTGCCAGCAGCTTAGCACAGGGGAGCACTGAAGCTTTCTTT. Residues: CASSLAQGSTEAFF.

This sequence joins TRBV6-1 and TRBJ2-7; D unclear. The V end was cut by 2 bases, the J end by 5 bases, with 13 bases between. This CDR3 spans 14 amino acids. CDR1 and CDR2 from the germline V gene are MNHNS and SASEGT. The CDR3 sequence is CASSESNRLHEQYF. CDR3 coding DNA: TGTGCCAGCAGTGAAAGTAACCGCCTCCACGAGCAGTACTTC.

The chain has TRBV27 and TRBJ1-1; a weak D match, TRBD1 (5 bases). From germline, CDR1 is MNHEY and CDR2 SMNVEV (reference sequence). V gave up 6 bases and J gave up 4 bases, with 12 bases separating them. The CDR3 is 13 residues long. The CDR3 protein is CASSRGRTTEAFF. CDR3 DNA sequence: TGTGCCAGCAGCCGGGGACGGACCACTGAAGCTTTCTTT.